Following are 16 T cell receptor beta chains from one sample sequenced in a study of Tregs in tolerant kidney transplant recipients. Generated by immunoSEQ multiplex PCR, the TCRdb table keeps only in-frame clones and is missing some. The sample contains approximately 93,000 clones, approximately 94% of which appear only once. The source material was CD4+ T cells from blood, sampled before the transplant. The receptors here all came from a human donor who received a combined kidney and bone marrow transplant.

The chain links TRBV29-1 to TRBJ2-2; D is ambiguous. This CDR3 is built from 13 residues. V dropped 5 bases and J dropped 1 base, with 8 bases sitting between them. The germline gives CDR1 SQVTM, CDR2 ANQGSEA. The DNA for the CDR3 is TGCAGCGTTCGCGGCGGGAACACCGGGGAGCTGTTTTTT. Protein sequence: CSVRGGNTGELFF.

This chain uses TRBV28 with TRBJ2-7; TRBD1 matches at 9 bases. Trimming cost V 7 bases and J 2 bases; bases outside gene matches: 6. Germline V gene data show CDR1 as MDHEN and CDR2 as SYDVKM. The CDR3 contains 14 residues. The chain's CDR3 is CASTIRQGAYEQYF. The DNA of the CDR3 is TGTGCCAGCACCATTAGACAGGGGGCCTACGAGCAGTACTTC.

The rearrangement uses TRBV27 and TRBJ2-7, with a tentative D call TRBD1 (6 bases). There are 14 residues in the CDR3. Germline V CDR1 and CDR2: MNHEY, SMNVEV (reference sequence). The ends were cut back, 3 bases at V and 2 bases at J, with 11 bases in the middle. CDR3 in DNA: TGTGCCAGCAGTTTTTTGGACAGCCCCTACGAGCAGTACTTC. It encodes CASSFLDSPYEQYF.

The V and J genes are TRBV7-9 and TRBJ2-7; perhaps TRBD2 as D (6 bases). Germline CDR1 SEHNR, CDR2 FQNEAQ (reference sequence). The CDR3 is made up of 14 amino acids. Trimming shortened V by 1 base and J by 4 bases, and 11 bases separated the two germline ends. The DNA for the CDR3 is TGTGCCAGCAGCTTAGTCGAAGCGGGTTACGAGCAGTACTTC. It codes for CASSLVEAGYEQYF.

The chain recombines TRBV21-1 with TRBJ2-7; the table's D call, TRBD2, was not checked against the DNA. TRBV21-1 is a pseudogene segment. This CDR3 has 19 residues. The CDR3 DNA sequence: TGTGCCAGCAGCAAACGGCGACAGCCGCGGACTAGCGGGAGCTACGAGCAGTACTTC. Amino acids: CASSKRRQPRTSGSYEQYF.

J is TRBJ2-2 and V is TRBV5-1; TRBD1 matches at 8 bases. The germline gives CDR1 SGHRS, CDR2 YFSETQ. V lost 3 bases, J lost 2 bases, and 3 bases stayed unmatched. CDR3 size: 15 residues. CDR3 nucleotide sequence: TGCGCCAGCAGCTCTGGGACAGGTAACACCGGGGAGCTGTTTTTT. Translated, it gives CASSSGTGNTGELFF.

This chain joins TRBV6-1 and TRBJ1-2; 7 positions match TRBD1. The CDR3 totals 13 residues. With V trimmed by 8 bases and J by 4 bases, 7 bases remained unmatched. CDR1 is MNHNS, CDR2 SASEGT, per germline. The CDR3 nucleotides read TGTGCCAGCGGCGACAGGGACGCCTATGGCTACACCTTC. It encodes CASGDRDAYGYTF.

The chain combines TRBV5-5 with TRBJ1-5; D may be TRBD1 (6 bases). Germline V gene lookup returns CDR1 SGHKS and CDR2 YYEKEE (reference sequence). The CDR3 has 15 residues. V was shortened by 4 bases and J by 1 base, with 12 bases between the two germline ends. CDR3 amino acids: CASSIKGGSNQPQHF. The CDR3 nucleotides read TGTGCCAGCAGCATAAAGGGGGGGAGCAATCAGCCCCAGCATTTT.

CDR3 loop: CASRERGFITGRVDTQYF. The CDR3 DNA reads as TGTGCCAGCAGGGAAAGAGGTTTCATAACCGGCCGGGTAGATACGCAGTATTTT. The chain joins TRBV28 to TRBJ2-3; D uncertain. The V end was cut by 6 bases, the J end by 5 bases, with 27 bases between. CDR1 and CDR2 from the germline V gene are MDHEN and SYDVKM. The CDR3 length is 18 residues.

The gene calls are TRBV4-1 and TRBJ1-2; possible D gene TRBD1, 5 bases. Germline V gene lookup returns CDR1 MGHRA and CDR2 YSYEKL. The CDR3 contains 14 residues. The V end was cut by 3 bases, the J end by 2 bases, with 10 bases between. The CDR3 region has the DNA TGCGCCAGCAGCCACCAGGGTGGGAACTATGGCTACACCTTC. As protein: CASSHQGGNYGYTF.

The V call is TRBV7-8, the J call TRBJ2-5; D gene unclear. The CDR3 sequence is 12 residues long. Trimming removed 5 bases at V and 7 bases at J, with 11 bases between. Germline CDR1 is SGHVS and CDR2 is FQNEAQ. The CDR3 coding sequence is TGTGCCAGCAGCCTACGTTTCGGGACCCAGTACTTC. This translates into CASSLRFGTQYF.

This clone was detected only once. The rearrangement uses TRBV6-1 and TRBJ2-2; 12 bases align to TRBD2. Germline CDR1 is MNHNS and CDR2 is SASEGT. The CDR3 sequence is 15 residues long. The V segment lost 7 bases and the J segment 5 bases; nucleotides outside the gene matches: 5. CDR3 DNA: TGTGCCAGCACTCTAGCGGGAGGGGTTACCGGGGAGCTGTTTTTT. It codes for CASTLAGGVTGELFF.

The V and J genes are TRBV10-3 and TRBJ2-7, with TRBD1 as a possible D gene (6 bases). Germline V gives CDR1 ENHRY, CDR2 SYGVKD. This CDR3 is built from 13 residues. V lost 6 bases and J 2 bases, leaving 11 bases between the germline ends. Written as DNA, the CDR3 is TGTGCCATCAGGAGGGACATTACCTACGAGCAGTACTTC. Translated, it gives CAIRRDITYEQYF.

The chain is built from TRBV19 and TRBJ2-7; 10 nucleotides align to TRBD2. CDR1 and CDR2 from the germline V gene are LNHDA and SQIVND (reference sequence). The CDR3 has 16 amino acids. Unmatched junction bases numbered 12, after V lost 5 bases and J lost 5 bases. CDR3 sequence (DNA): TGTGCCAGTAGTCCCGTCCCTAGCGGGAGTATCAACGAGCAGTACTTC. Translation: CASSPVPSGSINEQYF.

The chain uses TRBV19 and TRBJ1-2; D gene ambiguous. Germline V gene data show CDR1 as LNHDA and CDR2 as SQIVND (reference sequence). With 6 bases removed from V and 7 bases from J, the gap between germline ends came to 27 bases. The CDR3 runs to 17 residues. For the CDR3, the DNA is TGTGCCAGTAGGGAACATGGGAGTTCGTCCCGCTTTAGTGGCTACACCTTC. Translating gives CASREHGSSSRFSGYTF.

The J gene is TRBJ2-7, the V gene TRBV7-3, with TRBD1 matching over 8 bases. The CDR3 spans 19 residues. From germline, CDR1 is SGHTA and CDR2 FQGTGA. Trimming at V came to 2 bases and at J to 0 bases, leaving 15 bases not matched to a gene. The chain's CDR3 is CASSLSAGGPSSFSYEQYF. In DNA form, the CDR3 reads TGTGCCAGCAGCTTATCGGCAGGGGGCCCCTCTTCCTTCTCCTACGAGCAGTACTTC.